This T cell receptor beta chain was recorded in a study of T cell responses to AZD1222 COVID-19 vaccine. As for the study in general: Doses given second, at about 4 or about 12 weeks, were pooled. Findings and caveats of the study: Following two doses of AZD1222, Spike-specific TCR breadth and depth rose.

J lost 1 base, V lost 0 bases, and 2 bases had no gene match. The CDR3 runs to 16 residues. In germline, CDR1 is SGHRS, CDR2 YFSETQ. A remark on this clone: What it recognizes is unknown.

The data were produced by immunoSEQ multiplex PCR, yet TCRdb's version contains in-frame clones alone and is incomplete. This sample has some 100,000 clones; about 83% occur once, and the top ten carry less than 15%. The TCR was taken from an adult in good health. Sequencing used peripheral blood, obtained on day 0 of AZD1222 vaccination. This chain joins TRBV5-1 and TRBJ1-5; TRBD1 matches at 9 bases. The CDR3 DNA follows: TGCGCCAGCAGCTTGGGGACAGGGGAAAGCAATCAGCCCCAGCATTTT. Translation gives CASSLGTGESNQPQHF.